The 11 T cell receptor beta chains below were found in one sample sequenced in a study of blood T cell repertoires in COVID-19. Profiled with immunoSEQ multiplex PCR; TCRdb holds only in-frame clones, not every one. The data hold roughly 81,000 clones, with 89% observed a single time. The specimen was peripheral blood. The receptor set was obtained from a man aged 70-80 years with active or convalescent COVID-19.

This chain links TRBV7-6 with TRBJ1-3; TRBD1 is a possible D gene (6 bases). The CDR3 sequence is 16 residues long. The ends were cut back, 0 bases at V and 2 bases at J, with 11 bases in the middle. CDR1 is SGHVS, CDR2 FNYEAQ, per germline. The chain's CDR3 is CASSLAAGAAGNTIYF. For the CDR3, the DNA is TGTGCCAGCAGCTTAGCAGCGGGGGCAGCTGGAAACACCATATATTTT.

The V call is TRBV7-2, the J call TRBJ2-7; D possibly corresponds to TRBD1 (6 bases). CDR1 and CDR2 (germline): SGHTA, FQGNSA. The V and J ends lost 6 bases and 4 bases respectively, with 10 bases between them. The CDR3 spans 12 residues. CDR3 DNA sequence: TGTGCCAGCAGAGGGGGTGGGTACGAGCAGTACTTC. Translating gives CASRGGGYEQYF.

The V and J genes are TRBV30 and TRBJ1-5, with 8 bases that match TRBD1. The CDR3 covers 14 residues. J gave up 6 bases and V 2 bases, and 6 bases lay outside the gene matches. Germline V CDR1 and CDR2: GTSNPN, SVGIG (reference sequence). The CDR3 DNA reads as TGTGCCTGGAGTTCAGGGACAGGAATTCAGCCCCAGCATTTT. Translation gives CAWSSGTGIQPQHF.

This clone is a singleton in its sample. The chain is built from TRBV5-4 and TRBJ1-5; D is unclear. CDR1 is SGHNT, CDR2 YYREEE, per germline (reference sequence). V was trimmed by 0 bases and J by 4 bases, leaving 11 bases between them. The CDR3 loop spans 15 amino acids. CDR3 sequence: CASSLDAGVNQPQHF. As DNA, the CDR3 is TGTGCCAGCAGCTTGGACGCGGGAGTTAATCAGCCCCAGCATTTT.

Concerning this clone itself: Other DNA sequences in this specimen translate into the identical CDR3. This chain links TRBV30 with TRBJ1-4, with D uncertain. Germline CDR1 and CDR2: GTSNPN and SVGIG (reference sequence). The V and J ends lost 0 bases and 1 base respectively, with 3 bases between them. The CDR3 has 13 residues. This chain's CDR3 is CAWSVRTNEKLFF. The CDR3 DNA reads as TGTGCCTGGAGTGTGAGAACTAATGAAAAACTGTTTTTT.

The V gene is TRBV6-1, the J gene TRBJ1-2; D might be TRBD1 (5 bases). Trimming stripped 3 bases from V and 4 bases from J, with 18 bases between. The CDR3 contains 16 residues. Germline CDR1 and CDR2: MNHNS and SASEGT. DNA for the CDR3: TGTGCCAGCAGTGATGCCTGGGCAGGGTATGTCTATGGCTACACCTTC. Encoded protein: CASSDAWAGYVYGYTF.

This sequence joins TRBV6-2 or TRBV6-3 and TRBJ2-3, with D hard to call. V shed 4 bases and J shed 3 bases, with 11 bases lying between them. CDR3 length: 14 amino acids. The germline CDR1 and CDR2 sequences are MNHEY and SVGEGT. This CDR3 reads CASSFLIETDTQYF. The CDR3 nucleotides read TGTGCCAGCAGTTTCTTAATAGAGACAGATACGCAGTATTTT.

The chain employs TRBV6-5 and TRBJ1-6; no firm D call. Trimming removed 1 base from V and 6 bases from J, with 10 bases in between. CDR1 is MNHEY, CDR2 SVGAGI, per germline. CDR3 length equals 15 residues. The chain's CDR3 is CASSYYAASNSPLHF. Written as DNA, the CDR3 is TGTGCCAGCAGTTACTACGCGGCGTCTAATTCACCCCTCCACTTT.

The chain recombines TRBV6-2 or TRBV6-3 with TRBJ2-7, with 7 bases lining up with TRBD1. The CDR3 runs 14 residues. CDR1 is MNHEY and CDR2 is SVGEGT in the germline V gene. V gave up 4 bases and J gave up 3 bases; unmatched junction bases: 6. CDR3 in DNA: TGTGCCAGCAGTTCCGTAGGGGGCTACTACGAGCAGTACTTC. As protein: CASSSVGGYYEQYF.

CDR3 DNA sequence: TGCGCCAGCAGCTTGAATAGCTGGGGCGGGAACACTGAAGCTTTCTTT. Protein sequence: CASSLNSWGGNTEAFF. The genes are TRBV5-1 and TRBJ1-1; perhaps TRBD1 as D (5 bases). Germline-derived CDR1 and CDR2 are SGHRS and YFSETQ. V lost 1 base and J lost 1, with 14 bases in between. This CDR3 is 16 amino acids long.

This chain uses TRBV6-5 with TRBJ1-2, with a possible D match to TRBD1 (5 bases). The CDR3 runs to 14 residues. CDR1 and CDR2 from the germline V gene are MNHEY and SVGAGI. V shed 6 bases and J shed 3 bases, with 14 bases lying between them. CDR3 region: CASRGRVTDYGYTF. CDR3 sequence (DNA): TGTGCCAGCAGGGGGCGCGTGACCGACTATGGCTACACCTTC.